These 31 T cell receptor beta chains originate from one sample sequenced in a study of shared clonotypes between healthy human individuals. Data came from immunoSEQ multiplex PCR; TCRdb stores just in-frame clones and leaves some out. The sample has under 2,500,000 clones, nearly 97% seen once. The sequencing sample was made of naive CD4+ T cells sorted from blood. Subset meaning: CD45RA+ positively selected. The receptors shown here come from a man younger than 35 in good health.

This clone was seen only once. V gene TRBV18 combines with J gene TRBJ2-5, with D perhaps matching TRBD2 (6 bases). V was clipped by 0 bases and J by 6 bases, with 20 bases between them. The CDR3 covers 17 residues. Germline V CDR1 and CDR2: KGHSH, LQKENI. CDR3 coding DNA: TGTGCCAGCTCACCACCAGGACTCGGGGACTCGGCGAAGACCCAGTACTTC. It specifies CASSPPGLGDSAKTQYF.

This rearrangement joins TRBV11-2 to TRBJ2-3; TRBD1 matches 12 bases. The germline gives CDR1 SGHAT, CDR2 FQNNGV. The junction had 4 bases not matched to a gene; V was cut back by 3 bases and J by 6 bases. The CDR3 is 15 amino acids. CDR3 nucleotides: TGTGCCAGCAGCTTTACGGGACAGGGGGCTGATACGCAGTATTTT. Protein product: CASSFTGQGADTQYF.

The chain couples TRBV19 to TRBJ1-1; perhaps TRBD1 as D (5 bases). Germline V gene data show CDR1 as LNHDA and CDR2 as SQIVND (reference sequence). CDR3 length: 15 residues. Trimming took off 7 bases at V and 6 bases at J, with 21 bases between the two ends. CDR3 amino acids: CASNDKGRVTPEAFF. The DNA of the CDR3 is TGTGCCAGTAATGATAAGGGCAGGGTAACCCCTGAAGCTTTCTTT. Supplemented by reference TRBV19 and TRBJ1-1, the full variable domain reads DGGITQSPKYLFRKEGQNVTLSCEQNLNHDAMYWYRQDPGQGLRLIYYSQIVNDFQKGDIAEGYSVSREKKESFPLTVTSAQKNPTAFYLCASNDKGRVTPEAFFGQGTRLTVV.

Concerning this clone: This sample also contains other DNA sequences that code for the same CDR3. The CDR3 reads CASSGGSKETQYF. DNA of the CDR3: TGTGCCAGCAGTGGTGGAAGTAAAGAGACCCAGTACTTC. The chain recombines TRBV6-1 with TRBJ2-5; D gene unclear. The CDR3 length is 13 residues. CDR1 MNHNS and CDR2 SASEGT come from the germline V gene. V was cut by 4 bases and J by 3 bases, with 9 bases left in between.

The chain combines TRBV5-5 with TRBJ1-6; 8 bases agree with TRBD1. The CDR3 covers 14 residues. Germline lookup yields CDR1 SGHKS and CDR2 YYEKEE (reference sequence). The V segment lost 0 bases and the J segment 11 bases; nucleotides outside the gene matches: 4. The CDR3 region has the DNA TGTGCCAGCAGCTTGGCGGACAGGGAGGCACCCCTCCACTTT. Translating gives CASSLADREAPLHF. Filled out from reference TRBV5-5 and TRBJ1-6, the complete variable domain reads DAGVTQSPTHLIKTRGQQVTLRCSPISGHKSVSWYQQVLGQGPQFIFQYYEKEERGRGNFPDRFSARQFPNYSSELNVNALLLGDSALYLCASSLADREAPLHFGNGTRLTVT.

The rearrangement links TRBV9 to TRBJ2-7, with D possibly TRBD1 on 6 matching bases. The germline V gene has CDR1 SGDLS and CDR2 YYNGEE. The CDR3 runs to 16 residues. V lost 0 bases and J 4 bases, leaving 17 bases between the germline ends. The DNA for the CDR3 is TGTGCCAGCAGCGTAGGCCCCCCGGGACACAAGTACGAGCAGTACTTC. Amino acids: CASSVGPPGHKYEQYF.

The chain has TRBV5-1 and TRBJ2-7; TRBD2 agrees at 8 bases. The CDR3 is 14 amino acids. The junction had 7 bases not matched to a gene; V was cut back by 3 bases and J by 5 bases. The germline CDR1 and CDR2 sequences are SGHRS and YFSETQ. In DNA, the CDR3 is TGCGCCAGCAGCTCAAGGGGTAGCGGGGACGAGCAGTACTTC. Protein sequence: CASSSRGSGDEQYF. The full variable domain, rest sourced from reference TRBV5-1 and TRBJ2-7, is KAGVTQTPRYLIKTRGQQVTLSCSPISGHRSVSWYQQTPGQGLQFLFEYFSETQRNKGNFPGRFSGRQFSNSRSEMNVSTLELGDSALYLCASSSRGSGDEQYFGPGTRLTVT.

In this sample, this clone turned up a few times. The CDR3 sequence is CASKRATTGTGELFF. The CDR3 DNA reads as TGTGCCAGTAAGCGGGCGACCACGGGCACCGGGGAGCTGTTTTTT. The chain joins TRBV19 to TRBJ2-2; a possible D gene is TRBD2 (6 bases). The CDR3 is made up of 15 amino acids. Deletions cut 7 bases from V and 4 bases from J, with 16 bases between. Germline assignment: CDR1 LNHDA and CDR2 SQIVND (reference sequence).

The chain has TRBV28 and TRBJ2-7, with D perhaps TRBD2 (6 bases). The germline V and J ends were trimmed by 3 bases and 0 bases, with 12 bases remaining between them. Per germline, CDR1 MDHEN and CDR2 SYDVKM. The CDR3 sequence is 15 residues long. The CDR3, as DNA: TGTGCCAGCAGTTTTCCCCGCGGGAACTCCTACGAGCAGTACTTC. Translated, it gives CASSFPRGNSYEQYF. The full variable domain, with the rest looked up from reference TRBV28 and TRBJ2-7, is DVKVTQSSRYLVKRTGEKVFLECVQDMDHENMFWYRQDPGLGLRLIYFSYDVKMKEKGDIPEGYSVSREKKERFSLILESASTNQTSMYLCASSFPRGNSYEQYFGPGTRLTVT.

CDR3 sequence: CASSYLKADTQYF. CDR3 bases: TGTGCCAGCAGTTACTTGAAGGCAGATACGCAGTATTTT. V usage is TRBV6-5 and J usage is TRBJ2-3, with D hard to call. V was trimmed by 1 base and J by 4 bases, leaving 6 bases between them. From germline, CDR1 is MNHEY and CDR2 SVGAGI. The CDR3 runs to 13 residues.

J is TRBJ2-7 and V is TRBV15, with 9 bases lining up with TRBD1. The V gene's germline CDR1 is LNHNV and CDR2 YYDKDF (reference sequence). V was clipped by 3 bases and J by 6 bases; unmatched bases: 15. The CDR3 runs to 17 residues. The CDR3 sequence: CATSRGGQGLRRGEQYF. The CDR3 DNA reads TGTGCCACCAGCAGGGGGGGACAGGGTTTGCGAAGGGGCGAGCAGTACTTC.

This chain uses TRBV28 with TRBJ2-1; tentatively, D is TRBD1 or TRBD2 (5 bases each). The germline V and J ends were trimmed by 6 bases and 15 bases, with 21 bases remaining between them. Germline CDR1 is MDHEN and CDR2 is SYDVKM. The CDR3 extends over 13 amino acids. CDR3 in amino acids: CASRVSARDGLFF. CDR3 coding DNA: TGTGCCAGCAGGGTTTCCGCCCGGGACGGGCTGTTCTTC.

The V call is TRBV7-4, the J call TRBJ2-1, with 7 nucleotides matching TRBD2. Germline V gene lookup returns CDR1 SGHVT and CDR2 SQSDAQ. The trim removed 5 bases at V and 6 bases at J, leaving 4 bases unmatched. The CDR3 is made up of 13 amino acids. As DNA, the CDR3 is TGTGCCAGCAGCCTCCCGGGGGGCAATGAGCAGTTCTTC. Translated: CASSLPGGNEQFF. The variable domain in full, with the rest retrieved from reference TRBV7-4 and TRBJ2-1, is GAGVSQSPRYKVAKRGRDVALRCDSISGHVTLYWYRQTLGQGSEVLTYSQSDAQRDKSGRPSGRFSAERPERSVSTLKIQRTEQGDSAVYLCASSLPGGNEQFFGPGTRLTVL.

The J gene is TRBJ2-2, the V gene TRBV11-2; perhaps D is TRBD1 or TRBD2 (5 bases each). The germline V gene has CDR1 SGHAT and CDR2 FQNNGV. This CDR3 has 14 residues. V was pared by 7 bases and J by 5 bases, with 14 bases between. In nucleotides, the CDR3 is TGTGCCAGCACCCCGGGACCAGGAACCGGGGAGCTGTTTTTT. This encodes CASTPGPGTGELFF.

Concerning this clone: This same CDR3 is encoded by further DNA sequences in the sample. This rearrangement joins TRBV19 to TRBJ1-2; 8 bases line up with TRBD1. This CDR3 is 13 amino acids long. V gave up 5 bases and J gave up 4 bases; unmatched junction bases: 3. The germline V gene has CDR1 LNHDA and CDR2 SQIVND (reference sequence). CDR3 nucleotide sequence: TGTGCCAGTAGTCCAGGACAGGGCTATGGCTACACCTTC. Its protein product is CASSPGQGYGYTF. Combining the CDR3 with reference TRBV19 and TRBJ1-2 gives the whole variable domain DGGITQSPKYLFRKEGQNVTLSCEQNLNHDAMYWYRQDPGQGLRLIYYSQIVNDFQKGDIAEGYSVSREKKESFPLTVTSAQKNPTAFYLCASSPGQGYGYTFGSGTRLTVV.

The chain carries TRBV7-9 and TRBJ1-4, with a weak D call TRBD1 (6 bases). CDR3 length: 15 amino acids. Trimming took 3 bases from V and 4 from J, leaving 12 bases between them. The V gene's germline CDR1 is SEHNR and CDR2 FQNEAQ (reference sequence). CDR3 in DNA: TGTGCCAGCAGCTTCCGGGACAACCTTAATGAAAAACTGTTTTTT. Its protein is CASSFRDNLNEKLFF.

Turning to this clone: The junction differs from germline at one of its ends, possibly a read error. This chain joins TRBV5-1 and TRBJ2-5; perhaps TRBD1 as D (6 bases). Germline V gene lookup returns CDR1 SGHRS and CDR2 YFSETQ. The CDR3 runs 12 residues. The DNA for the CDR3 is TGCGCCAGCCTAATTTCCGGGACGGGACAAAACTTC. Protein: CASLISGTGQNF.

The V gene is TRBV14, the J gene TRBJ2-7; D is uncertain. V was cut by 6 bases and J by 6 bases, with 12 bases left in between. The CDR3 length is 12 residues. Germline values: CDR1 SGHDN, CDR2 FVKESK. CDR3 region: CASSLTVAEQYF. The CDR3, as DNA: TGTGCCAGCAGTCTGACCGTCGCCGAGCAGTACTTC.

This chain connects TRBV28 to TRBJ2-5, with TRBD2 identical over 14 bases. The CDR3 is 17 residues long. Looked up from germline, CDR1 is MDHEN and CDR2 is SYDVKM. J was trimmed by 5 bases and V by 5 bases; bases with no gene match: 10. This CDR3 is CASSPWTSGGPGETQYF. CDR3 nucleotide sequence: TGTGCCAGCAGTCCATGGACTAGCGGGGGGCCGGGGGAGACCCAGTACTTC.

The rearrangement links TRBV18 to TRBJ1-6; D is uncertain. The germline gives CDR1 KGHSH, CDR2 LQKENI. Trimming took 2 bases from V and 5 from J, leaving 10 bases between them. The length of the CDR3 is 15 residues. The CDR3 DNA reads as TGTGCCAGCTCACCAGCTCGGCCAGATAATTCACCCCTCCACTTT. Protein product: CASSPARPDNSPLHF.

This clone is a singleton in its sample. The chain uses TRBV19 and TRBJ2-7, with D possibly matching TRBD1 (6 bases). The germline V gene encodes CDR1 LNHDA and CDR2 SQIVND (reference sequence). This CDR3 contains 14 residues. The V end lost 2 bases, the J end lost 4 bases, and 12 bases lay between the germline ends. The CDR3 DNA reads TGTGCCAGTAGTATATCCGGGACACCGTACGAGCAGTACTTC. The encoded protein is CASSISGTPYEQYF.

The chain uses TRBV6-5 and TRBJ2-7; either TRBD1 or TRBD2 may fit D (5 bases each). Deletions cut 6 bases from V and 7 bases from J, with 16 bases between. The CDR3 sequence is 13 residues long. Germline assignment: CDR1 MNHEY and CDR2 SVGAGI. CDR3 nucleotide sequence: TGTGCCAGCAGGAAAGGTGGGGGTTGGGAGCAGTACTTC. Encoded protein: CASRKGGGWEQYF.

The V gene is TRBV7-8, the J gene TRBJ1-1, with TRBD1 identical over 10 bases. Trimming cost V 5 bases and J 1 base; bases outside gene matches: 10. CDR1 and CDR2 from the germline V gene are SGHVS and FQNEAQ. The CDR3 totals 17 residues. The CDR3 DNA sequence: TGTGCCAGCAGCCGCCGGACAGGGGGTATGGAGAACACTGAAGCTTTCTTT. It encodes CASSRRTGGMENTEAFF.

V and J are TRBV6-6 and TRBJ2-3; unclear D gene. The CDR3 extends over 12 amino acids. CDR1 and CDR2 (germline): MNHNY, SVGAGI (reference sequence). V dropped 6 bases and J dropped 1 base, with 5 bases sitting between them. CDR3 sequence (DNA): TGTGCCAGCAGGGGCGGCACAGATACGCAGTATTTT. This sequence encodes CASRGGTDTQYF.

This chain connects TRBV29-1 to TRBJ2-7, with 14 bases lining up with TRBD2. CDR1 and CDR2 (germline): SQVTM, ANQGSEA. The ends lost 8 bases at V and 6 bases at J; junction bases unmatched: 3. This CDR3 is built from 12 residues. The CDR3 loop reads CSYGTSGSEQYF. The DNA for the CDR3 is TGCAGCTACGGGACTAGCGGGAGCGAGCAGTACTTC.

The CDR3 loop reads CASSLGAFSSYNEQFF. In DNA form, the CDR3 reads TGCGCCAGCAGCTTGGGGGCTTTCAGCTCCTACAATGAGCAGTTCTTC. The chain is built from TRBV5-1 and TRBJ2-1; D is unresolved. Trimming left V 0 bases short and J 0 bases short, with 10 bases between. The CDR3 has 16 amino acids. The germline V gene has CDR1 SGHRS and CDR2 YFSETQ.

Of note for this clone: Other DNA sequences from this sample encode an identical CDR3 as well. The V call is TRBV7-2, the J call TRBJ2-7; the D gene is possibly TRBD2 (5 bases). Germline V lookup: CDR1 SGHTA, CDR2 FQGNSA. The CDR3 has 14 residues. V lost 0 bases and J 2 bases, leaving 8 bases between the germline ends. The CDR3 here is CASSLAGATYEQYF. The CDR3 bases are TGTGCCAGCAGCTTAGCGGGAGCCACCTACGAGCAGTACTTC.

The chain recombines TRBV7-9 with TRBJ1-1; D is uncertain. Germline values: CDR1 SEHNR, CDR2 FQNEAQ (reference sequence). This CDR3 has 14 residues. V was cut by 5 bases and J by 0 bases, with 10 bases left in between. CDR3 residues: CASSLVLLNTEAFF. DNA of the CDR3: TGTGCCAGCAGCCTCGTGCTCCTGAACACTGAAGCTTTCTTT.

The genes are TRBV19 and TRBJ1-2; 7 bases are shared with TRBD1. Germline assignment: CDR1 LNHDA and CDR2 SQIVND (reference sequence). This CDR3 comprises 13 residues. Trimming at V came to 6 bases and at J to 5 bases, leaving 6 bases not matched to a gene. CDR3 sequence: CASSRGQYYGYTF. CDR3 sequence (DNA): TGTGCCAGTAGCCGGGGACAGTATTATGGCTACACCTTC.

The V and J genes are TRBV6-1 and TRBJ2-7; 7 nucleotides line up with TRBD1. The length of the CDR3 is 12 residues. The trim removed 8 bases at V and 3 bases at J, leaving 4 bases unmatched. CDR1 is MNHNS and CDR2 is SASEGT in the germline V gene. CDR3 nucleotides: TGTGCCAGCGACTACAGGGGCTACGAGCAGTACTTC. This encodes CASDYRGYEQYF.

V and J are TRBV6-1 and TRBJ2-7, with D possibly TRBD1 on 5 matching bases. V lost 7 bases, J lost 4 bases, and 11 bases lay in between. The CDR3 is 12 residues long. CDR1 is MNHNS and CDR2 is SASEGT in the germline V gene. CDR3 bases: TGTGCCAGCACCAAGGGGATTTACGAGCAGTACTTC. Its protein is CASTKGIYEQYF.